What follows are 14 T cell receptor beta chains derived from one specimen sequenced in a study of blood T cell repertoires in COVID-19. The protocol was immunoSEQ multiplex PCR, while the TCRdb copy is restricted to in-frame clones and leaves out a portion. The data contain 150,000 or so clones, about 80% of them singletons. Sequencing used peripheral blood. Source of these receptors: a woman of 80 years or more with acute or convalescent COVID-19.

This rearrangement joins TRBV3-1 (or the pseudogene TRBV3-2) to TRBJ1-6; 8 positions match TRBD1. This CDR3 has 15 residues. Germline V gene sequence: CDR1 LGHDT, CDR2 YNNKEL (reference sequence). V shed 4 bases and J 7 bases; nucleotides not matched to a gene: 6. CDR3 sequence (DNA): TGTGCCAGCAGCCCGACAGGGGTTGAAAATTCACCCCTCCACTTT. It is translated as CASSPTGVENSPLHF.

The gene calls are TRBV10-2 and TRBJ2-7; 9 bases align to TRBD2. The germline CDR1 and CDR2 sequences are WSHSY and SAAADI. The CDR3 sequence is 13 residues long. Unmatched junction bases numbered 9, after V lost 3 bases and J lost 12 bases. CDR3 nucleotides: TGCGCCAGCAGTGAAGAGGCTAGCGGGAATAGGTACTTC. This gives the protein CASSEEASGNRYF.

The rearrangement links TRBV2 to TRBJ1-2, with 9 bases identical to TRBD1. Trimming took 1 base from V and 8 from J; bases not matched to a gene: 2. CDR1 is SNHLY, CDR2 FYNNEI, per germline. The CDR3 spans 13 residues. The CDR3 DNA follows: TGTGCCAGCAGTGAAGGGACAGGGGTCGGCTACACCTTC. This encodes CASSEGTGVGYTF.

V is TRBV4-1 and J is TRBJ2-3; D possibly corresponds to TRBD1 (5 bases). This CDR3 spans 14 amino acids. Per the germline V gene, CDR1 is MGHRA and CDR2 is YSYEKL. The ends were cut back, 0 bases at V and 10 bases at J, with 14 bases in the middle. The CDR3 loop reads CASSQEGAPDPQYF. CDR3 DNA sequence: TGCGCCAGCAGCCAAGAAGGGGCACCAGACCCGCAGTATTTT.

This chain links TRBV19 with TRBJ2-1; maybe TRBD1 (7 bases). Germline V gene data show CDR1 as LNHDA and CDR2 as SQIVND (reference sequence). V gave up 10 bases and J gave up 7 bases, with 17 bases separating them. The CDR3 extends over 13 amino acids. CDR3 sequence (DNA): TGTGCCACCACGGAGGGGGCTAGGAATGAGCAGTTCTTC. Amino acids: CATTEGARNEQFF.

This clone was picked up one time. The chain has TRBV4-1 and TRBJ1-1, with 8 bases identical to TRBD1. The CDR3 totals 14 residues. In germline, CDR1 is MGHRA, CDR2 YSYEKL. J was trimmed by 3 bases and V by 0 bases; bases with no gene match: 0. This CDR3 is CASSQEGQDTEAFF. The CDR3 DNA follows: TGCGCCAGCAGCCAAGAGGGACAGGACACTGAAGCTTTCTTT.

A single count supports this clone. The V gene is TRBV29-1, the J gene TRBJ2-7; 10 bases map to TRBD1. Looked up from germline, CDR1 is SQVTM and CDR2 is ANQGSEA. The CDR3 extends over 14 amino acids. V trimming: 3 bases; J trimming: 4 bases; junction bases outside the gene matches: 6. The CDR3 sequence: CSVDSGTGAYEQYF. The CDR3 DNA reads TGCAGCGTTGATTCCGGGACAGGGGCGTACGAGCAGTACTTC.

The chain combines TRBV3-1 (or the pseudogene TRBV3-2) with TRBJ1-5, with D perhaps matching TRBD1 (5 bases). V shed 4 bases and J shed 4 bases, with 5 bases lying between them. Per the germline V gene, CDR1 is LGHDT and CDR2 is YNNKEL (reference sequence). CDR3 length: 12 amino acids. The CDR3 coding sequence is TGTGCCAGCAGCCGACAGAATCAGCCCCAGCATTTT. It translates to CASSRQNQPQHF.

This chain joins TRBV7-9 and TRBJ1-1; 8 bases line up with TRBD1. CDR3 length: 17 residues. In germline, CDR1 is SEHNR, CDR2 FQNEAQ (reference sequence). J lost 5 bases, V lost 5 bases, and 16 bases had no gene match. CDR3 protein: CASSRSPTQGVETEAFF. The CDR3 DNA follows: TGTGCCAGCAGCCGTTCCCCAACACAGGGGGTAGAAACTGAAGCTTTCTTT.

This clone occurred once. The chain joins TRBV27 to TRBJ2-2; a weak D match, TRBD2 (6 bases). V lost 8 bases to trimming and J lost 6 bases, with 16 bases between them. The germline V gene encodes CDR1 MNHEY and CDR2 SMNVEV (reference sequence). The CDR3 is 14 amino acids. The CDR3 loop is CASRLLAQAGELFF. The DNA for the CDR3 is TGTGCCAGCCGCTTACTAGCACAAGCCGGGGAGCTGTTTTTT.

J is TRBJ2-7 and V is TRBV5-1; D not certain. The CDR3 runs to 15 residues. Germline-derived CDR1 and CDR2 are SGHRS and YFSETQ. Trimming removed 0 bases at V and 1 base at J, with 11 bases between. The CDR3 DNA reads TGCGCCAGCAGCTTGGAGAACATTTTATCCTACGAGCAGTACTTC. Translation: CASSLENILSYEQYF.

The rearrangement links TRBV9 to TRBJ2-7, with 10 bases lining up with TRBD1. Germline V gene data show CDR1 as SGDLS and CDR2 as YYNGEE. With V trimmed by 7 bases and J by 5 bases, 12 bases remained unmatched. This CDR3 is built from 15 residues. CDR3 protein: CASQKGGQGGHEQYF. The CDR3 DNA reads as TGTGCCAGCCAGAAGGGTGGACAGGGGGGTCACGAGCAGTACTTC.

The J gene is TRBJ1-2, the V gene TRBV18; 12 nucleotides align to TRBD1. Germline V gene lookup returns CDR1 KGHSH and CDR2 LQKENI. The J segment lost 4 bases and the V segment lost 1 base, leaving 13 bases of the junction unmatched. The CDR3 length is 19 residues. The CDR3 is CASSPRSGQGAMMTYGYTF. The CDR3, as DNA: TGTGCCAGCTCACCACGTTCGGGACAGGGGGCGATGATGACCTATGGCTACACCTTC.

This clone was observed once. The chain is built from TRBV5-8 and TRBJ2-3; maybe TRBD2 (6 bases). In germline, CDR1 is SGHTS, CDR2 YDEGEE. CDR3 length: 17 amino acids. V lost 4 bases and J lost 3, with 21 bases in between. For the CDR3, the DNA is TGTGCCAGCAGCACGGAAGTTGGCGGGAAGAGGACAGATACGCAGTATTTT. Its translation: CASSTEVGGKRTDTQYF.